Listed below are T cell receptor beta chains from one sample, sequenced in a study of identical twins. TCRdb reprocessed the 5' RACE reads with MiXCR, giving one entry per CDR3 protein. This sample has 470,000 or so distinct CDR3 sequences, with 24% found just once. These same records also appear under a second study, on T cells expressing NK-cell markers.

The specimen was CD4+ T cells sorted from blood. These receptors came from a woman aged 18-30 years in good health. The CDR3 runs from the conserved cysteine through the conserved F or W. Each record gives: clone size, CDR3 length, J gene, D gene, V gene, CDR3 protein, CDR3 DNA. A D gene is named only where the DNA matches it firmly. Expanded clones get a size class; other rows say once, few or many, or leave the size out.

>.|16|TRBJ2-3|TRBD1|TRBV29-1
CSARVTGGVGTDTQYF
TGCAGCGCGAGAGTAACAGGGGGCGTCGGCACAGATACGCAGTATTTT
>.|15|TRBJ2-3|.|TRBV6-1
CASQERRERKDTQYF
TGTGCCAGCCAGGAAAGACGGGAGCGTAAGGATACGCAGTATTTT
>.|15|TRBJ2-2|.|TRBV6-1
CASSPRDKGTGELFF
TGTGCCAGCAGCCCTAGGGACAAGGGGACCGGGGAGCTGTTTTTT
>few|15|TRBJ2-1|TRBD2|TRBV20-1
CSARDRLAGYNEQFF
TGCAGTGCTAGAGATCGACTAGCGGGCTACAATGAGCAGTTCTTC
>.|15|TRBJ1-6|.|TRBV5-5
CASRPFWGQSSPLHF
TGTGCCAGCAGGCCATTTTGGGGGCAAAGTTCACCCCTCCACTTT
>few|14|TRBJ2-3|.|TRBV2
CASSGDFRTDTQYF
TGTGCCAGCAGTGGGGACTTCCGCACAGATACGCAGTATTTT
>.|17|TRBJ2-5|TRBD2|TRBV7-2
CASSLGGLAGELETQYF
TGTGCCAGCAGCTTGGGGGGACTAGCGGGGGAATTGGAGACCCAGTACTTC
>.|16|TRBJ2-2|TRBD1|TRBV18
CASSPDRAENTGELFF
TGTGCCAGCTCACCGGACAGGGCCGAGAACACCGGGGAGCTGTTTTTT
>.|13|TRBJ2-4|TRBD1|TRBV7-2
CASSPRQGNIQYF
TGTGCCAGCAGCCCAAGACAGGGAAACATTCAGTACTTC
>few|13|TRBJ1-2|.|TRBV7-9
CASTWGHNYGYTF
TGTGCCAGCACCTGGGGACATAACTATGGCTACACCTTC
>.|15|TRBJ2-5|TRBD2|TRBV25-1
CASSGTSGSGETQYF
TGTGCCAGCAGCGGGACTAGCGGGAGTGGGGAGACCCAGTACTTC
>few|16|TRBJ2-3|TRBD2|TRBV11-2
CASSERGGRAADTQYF
TGTGCCAGCAGCGAGAGGGGTGGGAGGGCCGCAGATACGCAGTATTTT
>few|17|TRBJ1-6|.|TRBV6-5
CASSYSIPAGDNSPLHF
TGTGCCAGCAGTTACTCGATACCGGCGGGGGATAATTCACCCCTCCACTTT
>.|13|TRBJ1-5|.|TRBV6-1
CASSRQVNQPQHF
TGTGCCAGCTCAAGACAGGTCAATCAGCCCCAGCATTTT
>.|17|TRBJ2-6|.|TRBV4-2
CASSQDTAISGANVLTF
TGTGCCAGCAGCCAAGATACGGCGATCTCTGGGGCCAACGTCCTGACTTTC
>few|16|TRBJ2-5|TRBD2|TRBV6-5
CASSYSLAGGQETQYF
TGTGCCAGCAGTTACTCGTTAGCGGGGGGGCAAGAGACCCAGTACTTC
>.|16|TRBJ2-3|.|TRBV7-3
CASSRDSRAYTDTQYF
TGTGCCAGCAGCCGGGACTCTCGTGCCTACACAGATACGCAGTATTTT
>.|12|TRBJ2-2|.|TRBV29-1
CSGETDAGELFF
TGCAGCGGAGAGACAGACGCCGGGGAGCTGTTTTTT
>few|14|TRBJ2-1|.|TRBV20-1
CSAPGRYSYNEQFF
TGCAGTGCGCCCGGACGTTACTCCTACAATGAGCAGTTCTTC
>few|15|TRBJ2-1|.|TRBV10-1
CASSEGGGAMYEQFF
TGCGCCAGCAGTGAGGGTGGGGGGGCCATGTATGAGCAGTTCTTC
>many|12|TRBJ1-2|.|TRBV12-3/TRBV12-4
CASSPSGYGYTF
TGTGCCAGCAGTCCCTCGGGCTATGGCTACACCTTC
>few|13|TRBJ1-2|.|TRBV12-3/TRBV12-4
CASSLREVRRATF
TGTGCCAGCAGTTTACGGGAGGTAAGAAGAGCAACCTTC
>.|18|TRBJ2-3|TRBD2|TRBV6-2/TRBV6-3
CASRRARTSGGLTDTQYF
TGTGCCAGCAGACGCGCCCGGACTAGCGGGGGCCTCACAGATACGCAGTATTTT
>few|12|TRBJ1-1|.|TRBV12-3/TRBV12-4
CASSIGRGGAFF
TGTGCCAGCAGTATCGGCCGGGGTGGAGCTTTCTTT
>.|12|TRBJ1-1|.|TRBV6-5
CASLDPSGLAFF
TGTGCCAGCCTCGATCCGTCGGGTTTAGCTTTCTTT
>.|14|TRBJ1-1|.|TRBV7-9
CASSSDRASRGAFF
TGTGCCAGCAGCAGTGACAGAGCCTCAAGGGGAGCTTTCTTT
>.|13|TRBJ1-2|.|TRBV6-1
CASSREFLFGHTF
TGTGCCAGCAGTAGGGAGTTCCTATTTGGTCATACCTTC